This T cell receptor (beta chain) stems from a study of blood T cell repertoires in COVID-19. About the research overall: Sites across the United States, Italy and Spain contributed samples from acute and convalescent COVID-19. T cells, B-cell-depleted T cells, or PBMCs supplied cDNA or gDNA.

Trimming took 6 bases from V and 2 from J, leaving 11 bases between them. Germline CDR1 and CDR2: MNHEY and SMNVEV (reference sequence). The CDR3 runs 13 residues. Source study methods: Using reference gene primer amplification, nucleated cell counts were estimated. Generated by immunoSEQ multiplex PCR, the TCRdb table keeps only in-frame clones and is missing some. V and J calls and clone size are given by that table; D and trimming were obtained from the DNA. The sample includes approximately 410,000 clones, around 86% of them seen just once. The sequence came from a woman aged 25 to 39 with active or convalescent COVID-19. The chain is built from TRBV27 and TRBJ2-7; D ambiguous. The sample consisted of peripheral blood. The CDR3 region has the DNA TGTGCCAGCAGCCTGACAAATACCTACGAGCAGTACTTC. Translated, it gives CASSLTNTYEQYF.